This T cell receptor (beta chain) came from a study of blood T cell repertoires in COVID-19. Study at large: Whether acute or convalescent, the COVID-19 samples came from the United States, Italy and Spain.

Under the authors' procedure: Amplifying reference gene primers gave estimates of nucleated cell counts. Generated by immunoSEQ multiplex PCR, the TCRdb table keeps only in-frame clones and is missing some. V and J calls and clone size are copied from that table; D and trimming were computed from the DNA. The sample contains about 350,000 clones, more than 70% of which appear only once. Seattle participants joined during active infection and were tracked over time. Germline V gene data show CDR1 as MNHNY and CDR2 as SVGAGI (reference sequence). This CDR3 spans 14 amino acids. V was trimmed by 2 bases and J by 4 bases, leaving 12 bases between them.

This chain joins TRBV6-6 and TRBJ2-7; a possible D gene is TRBD1 (7 bases). Sequencing was done on a sample of peripheral blood. This TCR derives from a woman aged 60-75 years with COVID-19, enrolled during active disease. CDR3 in amino acids: CASSYPGGGYEQYF. For the CDR3, the DNA is TGTGCCAGCAGTTACCCAGGGGGAGGTTACGAGCAGTACTTC.